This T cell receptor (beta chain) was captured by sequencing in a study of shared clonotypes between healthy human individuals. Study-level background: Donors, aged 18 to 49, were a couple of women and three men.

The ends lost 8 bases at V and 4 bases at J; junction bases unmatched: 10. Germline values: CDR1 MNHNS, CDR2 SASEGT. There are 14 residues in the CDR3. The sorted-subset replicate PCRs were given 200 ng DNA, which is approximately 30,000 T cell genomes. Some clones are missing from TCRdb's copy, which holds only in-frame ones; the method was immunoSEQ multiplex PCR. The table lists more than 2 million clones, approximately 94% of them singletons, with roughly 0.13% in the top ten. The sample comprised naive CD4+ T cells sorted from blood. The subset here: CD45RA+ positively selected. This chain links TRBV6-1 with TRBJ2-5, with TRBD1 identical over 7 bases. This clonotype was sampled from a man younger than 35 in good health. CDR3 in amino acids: CASLTGWSGETQYF. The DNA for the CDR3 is TGTGCCAGCTTGACAGGGTGGAGTGGAGAGACCCAGTACTTC.